The next 27 T cell receptor beta chains were all read from a single sample in a study of T cell clones after liver transplantation. Libraries were prepared by immunoSEQ multiplex PCR; TCRdb keeps only in-frame clonotypes and omits some of them. The top ten clones hold 2% to 2.5% of a sample with tens of thousands of clones, about 86% of them seen once. This sample comprised CD4+ T cells from blood, obtained 24 months after liver transplant. The receptors come from a human patient who received a liver transplant. A subset of T cells may come from the graft donor.

The chain combines TRBV29-1 with TRBJ2-5; 7 bases are shared with TRBD1. Losses at the gene ends were 3 bases for V and 4 bases for J; bases not matched to a gene: 5. CDR1 and CDR2 from the germline V gene are SQVTM and ANQGSEA. The CDR3 runs 13 residues. In DNA form, the CDR3 reads TGCAGCGTTGATAGGGGGACAGCAGAGACCCAGTACTTC. It yields the protein CSVDRGTAETQYF.

V usage is TRBV5-1 and J usage is TRBJ2-1, with 12 bases aligning to TRBD1. The CDR3 consists of 16 residues. Trimming took 0 bases from V and 7 from J; bases not matched to a gene: 5. Germline lookup yields CDR1 SGHRS and CDR2 YFSETQ. This CDR3 is CASSLARDRGLNEQFF. In nucleotides, the CDR3 is TGCGCCAGCAGCTTGGCCCGGGACAGGGGGCTTAATGAGCAGTTCTTC.

The chain has TRBV7-2 and TRBJ2-3, with D tentatively TRBD2 (6 bases). The germline CDR1 and CDR2 sequences are SGHTA and FQGNSA. This CDR3 region has 16 residues. Trimming removed 5 bases at V and 2 bases at J, with 17 bases between. The CDR3: CASSPYPGLNTDTQYF. As DNA, the CDR3 is TGTGCCAGCAGCCCATATCCGGGACTTAACACAGATACGCAGTATTTT.

This rearrangement joins TRBV27 to TRBJ1-2; possibly TRBD1 for D (6 bases). Germline V CDR1 and CDR2: MNHEY, SMNVEV (reference sequence). The V gene lost 3 bases and the J gene lost 4 bases, with 9 bases spanning the gap. The CDR3 totals 13 residues. CDR3 protein: CASSFRGGYGYTF. CDR3 nucleotide sequence: TGTGCCAGCAGTTTTAGAGGGGGCTATGGCTACACCTTC.

The genes are TRBV11-2 and TRBJ1-4; no definite D call. The V gene's germline CDR1 is SGHAT and CDR2 FQNNGV. The CDR3 sequence is 15 residues long. The ends were cut back, 0 bases at V and 0 bases at J, with 5 bases in the middle. The CDR3 DNA reads as TGTGCCAGCAGCTTAGACGGTGCAACTAATGAAAAACTGTTTTTT. It is translated as CASSLDGATNEKLFF.

This chain joins TRBV4-2 and TRBJ1-1, with 9 bases matching TRBD1. The CDR3 consists of 14 residues. The germline V gene encodes CDR1 LGHNA and CDR2 YNFKEQ. Germline trimming cut 4 bases from V and 5 bases from J; bases unmatched to any gene: 5. The CDR3 DNA reads TGTGCCAGCAGCCTAGACAGGGGGTATACTGAAGCTTTCTTT. Protein: CASSLDRGYTEAFF.

The J gene is TRBJ1-1, the V gene TRBV6-5; possibly TRBD1 for D (5 bases). CDR1 and CDR2 (germline): MNHEY, SVGAGI. V was pared by 1 base and J by 1 base, with 10 bases between. CDR3 length equals 15 residues. In nucleotides, the CDR3 is TGTGCCAGCAGTTACTGGGGACGCTGGAACACTGAAGCTTTCTTT. Protein product: CASSYWGRWNTEAFF.

V is TRBV10-3 and J is TRBJ2-3; 10 positions match TRBD2. CDR1 and CDR2 (germline): ENHRY, SYGVKD. The CDR3 has 16 amino acids. J lost 2 bases, V lost 5 bases, and 7 bases had no gene match. The CDR3 loop reads CAISTGTSAHTDTQYF. The CDR3 bases are TGTGCCATCAGTACCGGGACTAGCGCCCACACAGATACGCAGTATTTT.

V and J are TRBV30 and TRBJ1-5; TRBD1 matches at 8 bases. The CDR3 contains 15 residues. V lost 0 bases, J lost 7 bases, and 8 bases stayed unmatched. Germline CDR1 reads GTSNPN; CDR2 reads SVGIG (reference sequence). CDR3 residues: CAWSVASGGRQPQHF. CDR3 in DNA: TGTGCCTGGAGTGTAGCCTCAGGGGGCCGACAGCCCCAGCATTTT.

The chain couples TRBV7-9 to TRBJ1-6; the match to TRBD1 covers 9 bases. Germline-derived CDR1 and CDR2 are SEHNR and FQNEAQ (reference sequence). The V gene end was trimmed by 5 bases and the J gene end by 9 bases; junction bases not matched to a gene: 8. This CDR3 is 15 amino acids long. CDR3 in amino acids: CASSTSGTGSSPLHF. In nucleotides, the CDR3 is TGTGCCAGCAGCACTAGTGGGACAGGGTCTTCACCCCTCCACTTT.

The chain joins TRBV27 to TRBJ2-7, with D hard to call. Germline V lookup: CDR1 MNHEY, CDR2 SMNVEV (reference sequence). Trimming pared 2 bases from V and 0 bases from J, leaving 14 bases between. This CDR3 has 16 amino acids. The CDR3 coding sequence is TGTGCCAGCAGTTTAGATCCACGCCCGAGCTCCTACGAGCAGTACTTC. It specifies CASSLDPRPSSYEQYF.

For this clone: One end of the junction does not line up with germline, which may come from a read error. Other DNA sequences within the sample encode an identical CDR3. The rearrangement joins TRBV9 to TRBJ2-1, with 10 bases fitting TRBD2. The CDR3 is 16 residues long. Germline CDR1 is SGDLS and CDR2 is YYNGEE. CDR3: CASSVGPSGGDNEQFF. The CDR3 DNA follows: TGTGCCAGCAGCGTAGGCCCTAGCGGGGGAGACAATGAACAGTTCTTC.

The rearrangement joins TRBV5-4 to TRBJ2-7; perhaps TRBD2 as D (5 bases). V lost 3 bases, J lost 6 bases, and 19 bases lay in between. Germline CDR1 SGHNT, CDR2 YYREEE (reference sequence). The CDR3 has 15 amino acids. The CDR3 loop is CASSYNKGQGGEQYF. CDR3 nucleotide sequence: TGTGCCAGCAGCTACAATAAGGGCCAAGGAGGCGAGCAGTACTTC.

The chain is built from TRBV7-9 and TRBJ1-4; no firm D call. Germline CDR1 SEHNR, CDR2 FQNEAQ (reference sequence). The V end was cut by 1 base, the J end by 4 bases, with 10 bases between. The CDR3 contains 15 residues. The CDR3 loop reads CASSLDGVNNEKLFF. CDR3 sequence (DNA): TGTGCCAGCAGCTTAGACGGGGTGAATAATGAAAAACTGTTTTTT.

The V gene is TRBV5-1, the J gene TRBJ2-1, with D unresolved. The CDR3 is 13 residues long. V was cut by 0 bases and J by 7 bases, with 8 bases left in between. Germline V gene lookup returns CDR1 SGHRS and CDR2 YFSETQ. The CDR3: CASSLVLGNEQFF. DNA of the CDR3: TGCGCCAGCAGCTTGGTATTAGGGAATGAGCAGTTCTTC.

This clone came up once. The rearrangement uses TRBV2 and TRBJ2-1; D remains unclear. The V gene lost 7 bases and the J gene lost 6 bases, with 19 bases spanning the gap. CDR3 length: 15 amino acids. Germline lookup yields CDR1 SNHLY and CDR2 FYNNEI. The CDR3: CASISVDPASNEQFF. CDR3 in DNA: TGTGCCAGCATCTCGGTAGACCCTGCGAGCAATGAGCAGTTCTTC.

This chain links TRBV11-2 with TRBJ2-7, with D maybe TRBD1 (6 bases). V was trimmed by 5 bases and J by 4 bases, leaving 12 bases between them. The CDR3 has 13 amino acids. Per germline, CDR1 SGHAT and CDR2 FQNNGV. This CDR3 reads CASSRKGVYEQYF. The CDR3 coding sequence is TGTGCCAGCAGCCGGAAGGGGGTATACGAGCAGTACTTC.

This clone has only one observation. The rearrangement links TRBV6-6 to TRBJ2-3; 8 bases fit TRBD1. From germline, CDR1 is MNHNY and CDR2 SVGAGI (reference sequence). The CDR3 is 13 residues long. Trimming removed 7 bases from V and 4 bases from J; junction bases left unmatched: 4. CDR3 nucleotide sequence: TGTGCCAGCAACGGACAGGGCGCAGATACGCAGTATTTT. Translating gives CASNGQGADTQYF.

The chain couples TRBV2 to TRBJ2-7; TRBD1 aligns across 7 bases. The V segment lost 2 bases and the J segment 2 bases; nucleotides outside the gene matches: 9. Germline V gene lookup returns CDR1 SNHLY and CDR2 FYNNEI. The CDR3 sequence is 16 residues long. Here the CDR3 reads CASSETTPGTAYEQYF. The CDR3 DNA is TGTGCCAGCAGTGAAACTACCCCCGGGACAGCCTACGAGCAGTACTTC.

The genes are TRBV9 and TRBJ2-1; 7 nucleotides line up with TRBD2. The germline gives CDR1 SGDLS, CDR2 YYNGEE. This CDR3 has 15 residues. With V trimmed by 4 bases and J by 5 bases, 9 bases remained unmatched. CDR3 sequence reads: CASSRTGAGNNEQFF. CDR3 sequence (DNA): TGTGCCAGCAGCAGAACGGGAGCGGGAAACAATGAGCAGTTCTTC.

J is TRBJ2-1 and V is TRBV28, with D possibly matching TRBD2 (6 bases). Per the germline V gene, CDR1 is MDHEN and CDR2 is SYDVKM. The CDR3 runs 18 residues. Trimming pared 2 bases from V and 7 bases from J, leaving 24 bases between. CDR3 DNA sequence: TGTGCCAGCAGTTTAAAGTCCGGGGTTGTGCGGGACCAAAATGAGCAGTTCTTC. This codes for CASSLKSGVVRDQNEQFF.

CDR3 sequence: CASSLSWQATSLGANVLTF. The CDR3 DNA is TGTGCCAGCAGCCTAAGCTGGCAGGCGACCTCCCTTGGGGCCAACGTCCTGACTTTC. The genes are TRBV7-9 and TRBJ2-6; no firm D call. Germline V lookup: CDR1 SEHNR, CDR2 FQNEAQ (reference sequence). The germline V and J ends were trimmed by 5 bases and 3 bases, with 23 bases remaining between them. CDR3 length: 19 residues.

This sequence joins TRBV28 and TRBJ1-5; TRBD1 matches at 9 bases. This CDR3 spans 17 amino acids. Germline CDR1 and CDR2: MDHEN and SYDVKM. Trimming cost V 8 bases and J 0 bases; bases outside gene matches: 11. The CDR3 is CASGTGTGLVSNQPQHF. CDR3 bases: TGTGCCAGCGGAACCGGGACAGGGTTGGTTAGCAATCAGCCCCAGCATTTT.

This chain joins TRBV28 and TRBJ2-6; unclear D gene. Trimming stripped 6 bases from V and 0 bases from J, with 9 bases between. The germline CDR1 and CDR2 sequences are MDHEN and SYDVKM. This CDR3 has 15 amino acids. The CDR3 coding sequence is TGTGCCAGCAGCCCCCACCGCTCTGGGGCCAACGTCCTGACTTTC. This translates into CASSPHRSGANVLTF.

This chain connects TRBV4-1 to TRBJ2-2, with TRBD2 identical over 9 bases. The junction had 5 bases not matched to a gene; V was cut back by 0 bases and J by 3 bases. The length of the CDR3 is 17 residues. The V gene's germline CDR1 is MGHRA and CDR2 YSYEKL. In DNA form, the CDR3 reads TGCGCCAGCAGCCAAGAATCCCTAGCGGGACACACCGGGGAGCTGTTTTTT. Translation: CASSQESLAGHTGELFF.

The V call is TRBV6-5, the J call TRBJ1-1; 7 bases agree with TRBD1. The CDR3 runs to 14 residues. The trim removed 0 bases at V and 6 bases at J, leaving 4 bases unmatched. Germline CDR1 is MNHEY and CDR2 is SVGAGI. The CDR3 is CASSYSIRGSEAFF. The CDR3 nucleotides read TGTGCCAGCAGTTACTCTATCAGGGGGTCTGAAGCTTTCTTT.

The chain uses TRBV27 and TRBJ1-2, with a possible D match to TRBD1 (5 bases). The germline V gene encodes CDR1 MNHEY and CDR2 SMNVEV (reference sequence). V lost 6 bases to trimming and J lost 4 bases, with 12 bases between them. The CDR3 length is 13 residues. CDR3 bases: TGTGCCAGCAGGACTGGGACGTCCTATGGCTACACCTTC. Translated, it gives CASRTGTSYGYTF.